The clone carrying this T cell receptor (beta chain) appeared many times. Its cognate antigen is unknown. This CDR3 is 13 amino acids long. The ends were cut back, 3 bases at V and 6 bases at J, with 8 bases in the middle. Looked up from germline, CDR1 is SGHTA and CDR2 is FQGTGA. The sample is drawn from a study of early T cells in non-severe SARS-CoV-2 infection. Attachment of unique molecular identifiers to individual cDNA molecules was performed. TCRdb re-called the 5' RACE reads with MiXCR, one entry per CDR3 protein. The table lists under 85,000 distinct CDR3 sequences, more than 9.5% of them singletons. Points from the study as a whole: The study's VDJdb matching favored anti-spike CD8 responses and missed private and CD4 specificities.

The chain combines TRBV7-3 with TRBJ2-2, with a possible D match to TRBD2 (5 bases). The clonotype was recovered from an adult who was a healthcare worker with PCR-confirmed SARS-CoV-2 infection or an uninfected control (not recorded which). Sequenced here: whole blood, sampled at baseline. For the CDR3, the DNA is TGTGCCAGCAGCTTCTCGGGATCCGGGGAGCTGTTTTTT. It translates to CASSFSGSGELFF.